A selection of T cell receptor beta chains follows, all from one sample in a study of radiation and T cells in renal cell carcinoma. The assay was immunoSEQ multiplex PCR, and TCRdb's table has in-frame clones only and misses some. Of approximately 120,000 clones in the sample, around 83% were seen once. The sample in question was blood, obtained from a patient whose treatment included radiotherapy and nephrectomy. Receptors originate from an older woman with renal cell carcinoma. The CDR3 runs from the conserved cysteine through the conserved F or W. Each record gives: CDR3 length, clone size, J gene, D gene, V gene, CDR3 DNA, CDR3 protein. D genes are given only for firm matches. Clone size is stated in some rows and not others, as once, few, many or a class when expanded.

length: 15; size: .; J: TRBJ2-7; D: .; V: TRBV9; DNA: TGTGCCAGCAGCGGGGGATGGGCAGGACCTTACGAGCAGTACTTC; CDR3: CASSGGWAGPYEQYF
length: 16; size: .; J: TRBJ2-5; D: .; V: TRBV11-2; DNA: TGTGCCAGCAGCTCCTACACCAGGGGGGCAGGAGAGACCCAGTACTTC; CDR3: CASSSYTRGAGETQYF
length: 16; size: .; J: TRBJ2-7; D: TRBD2; V: TRBV18; DNA: TGTGCCAGCTCACCAACGACTACTAGCGGGGGGTACGAGCAGTACTTC; CDR3: CASSPTTTSGGYEQYF
length: 12; size: .; J: TRBJ2-3; D: .; V: TRBV7-2; DNA: TGTGCCAGCAGCCCTAGTCGGTGGGAGCAGTATTTT; CDR3: CASSPSRWEQYF
length: 13; size: .; J: TRBJ1-5; D: .; V: TRBV5-1; DNA: TGCGCCAGCAGGGACAGCCCGAATCAGCCCCAGCATTTT; CDR3: CASRDSPNQPQHF
length: 14; size: .; J: TRBJ2-7; D: TRBD1; V: TRBV7-2; DNA: TGTGCCAGCAGCTCTAACTACAGGGGAGACGAGCAGTACTTC; CDR3: CASSSNYRGDEQYF
length: 15; size: .; J: TRBJ2-5; D: .; V: TRBV5-1; DNA: TGCGCCAGCAGCGCCGCAGGGACGGTTAAAGAGACCCAGTACTTC; CDR3: CASSAAGTVKETQYF
length: 12; size: .; J: TRBJ1-6; D: .; V: TRBV7-2; DNA: TGTGCCAGCAGCTCTCCAGGGAGAGCCCTCCACTTT; CDR3: CASSSPGRALHF
length: 16; size: few; J: TRBJ1-1; D: TRBD1; V: TRBV5-1; DNA: TGCGCCAGCAGCCCGAGGGGTGGAGGGGGCGACACTGAAGCTTTCTTT; CDR3: CASSPRGGGGDTEAFF
length: 13; size: .; J: TRBJ2-7; D: TRBD1; V: TRBV19; DNA: TGTGCCAGTAGTACTGGGACAGGTCAGGAGCAGTACTTC; CDR3: CASSTGTGQEQYF
length: 11; size: .; J: TRBJ1-1; D: .; V: TRBV5-4; DNA: TGTGCCAGCAGCTTGAACAGAGAAGCTTTCTTT; CDR3: CASSLNREAFF
length: 14; size: .; J: TRBJ2-5; D: .; V: TRBV4-3; DNA: TGCGCCAGCAGCCAAGATTGGGGGGAGGAGACCCAGTACTTC; CDR3: CASSQDWGEETQYF